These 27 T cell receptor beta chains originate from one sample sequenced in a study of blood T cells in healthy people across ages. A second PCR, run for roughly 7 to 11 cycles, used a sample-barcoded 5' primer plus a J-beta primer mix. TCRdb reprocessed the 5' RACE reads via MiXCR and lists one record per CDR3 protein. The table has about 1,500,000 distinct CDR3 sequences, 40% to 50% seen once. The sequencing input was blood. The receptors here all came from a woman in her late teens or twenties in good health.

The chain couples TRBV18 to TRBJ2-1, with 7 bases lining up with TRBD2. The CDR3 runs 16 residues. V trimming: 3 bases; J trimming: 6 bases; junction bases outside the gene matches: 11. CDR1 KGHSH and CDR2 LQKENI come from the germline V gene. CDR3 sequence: CASSPILLAVTNEQFF. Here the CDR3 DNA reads TGTGCCAGCTCACCGATCCTTCTAGCGGTTACCAATGAGCAGTTCTTC. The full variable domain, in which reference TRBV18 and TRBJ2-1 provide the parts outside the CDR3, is NAGVMQNPRHLVRRRGQEARLRCSPMKGHSHVYWYRQLPEEGLKFMVYLQKENIIDESGMPKERFSAEFPKEGPSILRIQQVVRGDSAAYFCASSPILLAVTNEQFFGPGTRLTVL.

CDR3: CASRYVRNTEAFF. As DNA, the CDR3 is TGTGCCAGCAGGTACGTGAGGAACACTGAAGCTTTCTTT. The chain links TRBV7-2 to TRBJ1-1; D not certain. Germline assignment: CDR1 SGHTA and CDR2 FQGNSA. CDR3 length: 13 residues. Deletions cut 6 bases from V and 1 base from J, with 9 bases between.

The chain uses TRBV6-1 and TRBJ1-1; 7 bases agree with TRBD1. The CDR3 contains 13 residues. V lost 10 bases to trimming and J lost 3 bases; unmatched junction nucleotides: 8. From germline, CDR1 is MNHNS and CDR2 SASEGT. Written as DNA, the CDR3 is TGTGCCACCAACGACAGGGTTGACACTGAAGCTTTCTTT. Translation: CATNDRVDTEAFF.

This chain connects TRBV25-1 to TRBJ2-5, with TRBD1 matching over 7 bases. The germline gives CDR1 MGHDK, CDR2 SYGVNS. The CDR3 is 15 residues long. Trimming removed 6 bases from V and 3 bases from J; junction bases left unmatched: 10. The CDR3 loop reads CASRNPGTVEETQYF. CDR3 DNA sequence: TGTGCCAGCAGAAACCCCGGGACAGTAGAAGAGACCCAGTACTTC.

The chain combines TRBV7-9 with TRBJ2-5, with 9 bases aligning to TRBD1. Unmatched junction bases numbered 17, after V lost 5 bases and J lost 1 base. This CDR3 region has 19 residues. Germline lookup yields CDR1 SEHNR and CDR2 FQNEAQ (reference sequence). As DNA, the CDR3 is TGTGCCAGCAGCCCACTAGGGACAGGGCTACTATCCCCCCAAGAGACCCAGTACTTC. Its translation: CASSPLGTGLLSPQETQYF.

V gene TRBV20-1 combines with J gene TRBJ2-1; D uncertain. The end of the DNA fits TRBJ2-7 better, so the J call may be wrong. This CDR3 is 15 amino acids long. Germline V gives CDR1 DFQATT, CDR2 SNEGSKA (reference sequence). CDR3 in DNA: TGCAGTGCTATACGGGCTCGCAGCTCCTACAATGAGCAGTACTTC. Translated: CSAIRARSSYNEQYF.

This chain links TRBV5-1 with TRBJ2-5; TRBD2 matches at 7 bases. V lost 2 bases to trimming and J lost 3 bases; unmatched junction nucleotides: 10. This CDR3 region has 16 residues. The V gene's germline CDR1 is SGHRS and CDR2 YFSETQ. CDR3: CASSLLPAGDEETQYF. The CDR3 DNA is TGCGCCAGCAGCTTACTTCCCGCGGGGGATGAAGAGACCCAGTACTTC.

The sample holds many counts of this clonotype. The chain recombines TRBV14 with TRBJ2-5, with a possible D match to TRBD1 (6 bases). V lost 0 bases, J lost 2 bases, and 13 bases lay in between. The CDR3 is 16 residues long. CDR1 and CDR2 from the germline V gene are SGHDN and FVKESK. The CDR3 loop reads CASSQENRAYQETQYF. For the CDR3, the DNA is TGTGCCAGCAGCCAAGAGAACAGGGCGTATCAAGAGACCCAGTACTTC.

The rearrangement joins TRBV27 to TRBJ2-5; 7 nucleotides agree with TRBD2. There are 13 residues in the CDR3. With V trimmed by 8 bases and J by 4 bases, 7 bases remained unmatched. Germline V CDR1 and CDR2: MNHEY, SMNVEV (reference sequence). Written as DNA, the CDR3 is TGTGCCAGCTCTGAGGTAGCGGGAGAGACCCAGTACTTC. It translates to CASSEVAGETQYF.

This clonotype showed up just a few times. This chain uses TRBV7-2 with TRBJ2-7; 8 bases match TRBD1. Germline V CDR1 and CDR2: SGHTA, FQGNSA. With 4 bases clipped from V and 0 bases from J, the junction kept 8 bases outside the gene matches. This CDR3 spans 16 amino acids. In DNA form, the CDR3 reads TGTGCCAGCAGCTCCCCCCCAGGGGGCGCCTCCTACGAGCAGTACTTC. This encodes CASSSPPGGASYEQYF.

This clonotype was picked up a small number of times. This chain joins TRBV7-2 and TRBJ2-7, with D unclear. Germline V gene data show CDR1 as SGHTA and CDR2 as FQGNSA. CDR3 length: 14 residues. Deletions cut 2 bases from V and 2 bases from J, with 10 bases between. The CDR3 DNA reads TGTGCCAGCAGCTTATCGCATGCCGCCTACGAGCAGTACTTC. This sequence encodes CASSLSHAAYEQYF.

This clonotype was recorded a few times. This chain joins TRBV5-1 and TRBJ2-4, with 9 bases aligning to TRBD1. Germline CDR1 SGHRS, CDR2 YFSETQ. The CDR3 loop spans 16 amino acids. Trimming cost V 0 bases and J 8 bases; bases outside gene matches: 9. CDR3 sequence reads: CASSLGASRTGDIQYF. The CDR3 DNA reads TGCGCCAGCAGCTTGGGGGCTAGCAGGACAGGGGACATTCAGTACTTC.

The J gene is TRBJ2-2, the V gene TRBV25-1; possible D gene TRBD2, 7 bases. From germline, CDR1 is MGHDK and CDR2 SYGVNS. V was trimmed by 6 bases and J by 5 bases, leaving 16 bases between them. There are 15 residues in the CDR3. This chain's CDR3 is CASSIAGGLTGELFF. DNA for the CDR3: TGTGCCAGCAGCATTGCCGGGGGGCTGACCGGGGAGCTGTTTTTT.

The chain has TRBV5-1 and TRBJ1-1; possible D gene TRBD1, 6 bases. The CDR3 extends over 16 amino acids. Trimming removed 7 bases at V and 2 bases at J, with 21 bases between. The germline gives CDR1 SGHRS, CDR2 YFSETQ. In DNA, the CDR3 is TGCGCCAGCCGCGGGGGGCGGTTGCACATAAACACTGAAGCTTTCTTT. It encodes CASRGGRLHINTEAFF.

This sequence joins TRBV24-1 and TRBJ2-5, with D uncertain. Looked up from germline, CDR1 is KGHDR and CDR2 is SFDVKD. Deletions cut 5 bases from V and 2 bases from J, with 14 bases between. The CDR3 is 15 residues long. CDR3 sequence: CATSATDGSQETQYF. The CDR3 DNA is TGTGCCACCAGTGCTACCGACGGATCGCAAGAGACCCAGTACTTC.

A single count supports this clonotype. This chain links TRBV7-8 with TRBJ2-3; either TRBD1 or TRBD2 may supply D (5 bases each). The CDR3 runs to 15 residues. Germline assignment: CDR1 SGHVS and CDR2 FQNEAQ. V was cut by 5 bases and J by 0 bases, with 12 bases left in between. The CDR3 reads CASSPIGASTDTQYF. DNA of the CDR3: TGTGCCAGCAGCCCCATCGGGGCCAGCACAGATACGCAGTATTTT.

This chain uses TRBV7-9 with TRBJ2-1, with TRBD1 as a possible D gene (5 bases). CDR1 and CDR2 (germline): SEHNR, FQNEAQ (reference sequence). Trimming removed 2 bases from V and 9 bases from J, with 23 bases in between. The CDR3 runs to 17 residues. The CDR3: CASSLLSTVGSSIEQFF. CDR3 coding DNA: TGTGCCAGCAGCTTACTATCGACAGTTGGATCTTCTATTGAGCAGTTCTTC.

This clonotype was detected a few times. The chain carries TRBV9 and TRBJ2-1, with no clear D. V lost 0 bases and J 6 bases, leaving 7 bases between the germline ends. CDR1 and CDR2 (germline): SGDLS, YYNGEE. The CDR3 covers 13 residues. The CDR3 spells CASSVGPSNEQFF. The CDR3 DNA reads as TGTGCCAGCAGCGTAGGCCCCTCCAATGAGCAGTTCTTC. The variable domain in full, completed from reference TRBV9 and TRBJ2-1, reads DSGVTQTPKHLITATGQRVTLRCSPRSGDLSVYWYQQSLDQGLQFLIQYYNGEERAKGNILERFSAQQFPDLHSELNLSSLELGDSALYFCASSVGPSNEQFFGPGTRLTVL.

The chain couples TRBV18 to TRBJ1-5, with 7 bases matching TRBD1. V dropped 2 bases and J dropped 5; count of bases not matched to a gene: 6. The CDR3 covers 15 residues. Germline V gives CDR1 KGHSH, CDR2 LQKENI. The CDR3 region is CASSPDRESYQPQHF. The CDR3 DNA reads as TGTGCCAGCTCACCAGACAGGGAATCCTATCAGCCCCAGCATTTT.

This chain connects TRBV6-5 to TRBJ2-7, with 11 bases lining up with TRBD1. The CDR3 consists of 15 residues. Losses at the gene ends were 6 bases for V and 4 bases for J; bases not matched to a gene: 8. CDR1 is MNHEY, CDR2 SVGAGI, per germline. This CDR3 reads CASSYAGTGGYEQYF. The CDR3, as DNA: TGTGCCAGCAGCTACGCCGGGACAGGGGGATACGAGCAGTACTTC.

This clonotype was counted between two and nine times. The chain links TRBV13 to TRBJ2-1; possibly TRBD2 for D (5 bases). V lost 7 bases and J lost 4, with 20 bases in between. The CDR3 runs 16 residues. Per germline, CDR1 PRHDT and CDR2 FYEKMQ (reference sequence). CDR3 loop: CASISRWGSGYNEQFF. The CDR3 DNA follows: TGTGCCAGCATCTCCCGGTGGGGTTCGGGGTACAATGAGCAGTTCTTC.

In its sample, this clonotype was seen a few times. The CDR3 loop reads CASSLGSLAGEETQYF. CDR3 nucleotide sequence: TGTGCCAGCAGCTTAGGGAGCTTAGCGGGGGAAGAGACCCAGTACTTC. The rearrangement uses TRBV7-8 and TRBJ2-5, with TRBD2 identical over 9 bases. Germline trimming cut 1 base from V and 3 bases from J; bases unmatched to any gene: 6. CDR3 size: 16 residues. CDR1 and CDR2 (germline): SGHVS, FQNEAQ.

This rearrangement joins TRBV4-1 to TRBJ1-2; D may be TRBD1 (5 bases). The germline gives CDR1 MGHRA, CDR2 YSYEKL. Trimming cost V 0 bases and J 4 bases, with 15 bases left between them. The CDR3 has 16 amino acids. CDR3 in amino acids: CASSQDGTLRGYGYTF. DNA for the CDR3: TGCGCCAGCAGCCAAGATGGGACCCTTAGGGGCTATGGCTACACCTTC.

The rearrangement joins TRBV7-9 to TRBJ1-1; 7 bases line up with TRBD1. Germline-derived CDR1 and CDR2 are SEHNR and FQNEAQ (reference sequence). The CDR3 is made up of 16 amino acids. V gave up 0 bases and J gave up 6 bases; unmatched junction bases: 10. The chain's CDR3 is CASSLAQGGAAAEAFF. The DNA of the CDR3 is TGTGCCAGCAGCTTAGCGCAGGGGGGGGCGGCAGCTGAAGCTTTCTTT.

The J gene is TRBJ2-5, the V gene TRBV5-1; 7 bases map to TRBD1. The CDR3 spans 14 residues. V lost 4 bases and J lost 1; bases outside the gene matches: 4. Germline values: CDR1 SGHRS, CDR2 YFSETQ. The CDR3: CASSVTGPQETQYF. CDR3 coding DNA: TGCGCCAGCAGCGTGACAGGGCCCCAAGAGACCCAGTACTTC.

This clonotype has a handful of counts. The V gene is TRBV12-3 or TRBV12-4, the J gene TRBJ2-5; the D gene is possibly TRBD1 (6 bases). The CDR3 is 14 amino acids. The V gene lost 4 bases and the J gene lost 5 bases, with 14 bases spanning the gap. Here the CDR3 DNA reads TGTGCCAGCAGTTCGCGAATTAGGGGGGAGACCCAGTACTTC. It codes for CASSSRIRGETQYF.

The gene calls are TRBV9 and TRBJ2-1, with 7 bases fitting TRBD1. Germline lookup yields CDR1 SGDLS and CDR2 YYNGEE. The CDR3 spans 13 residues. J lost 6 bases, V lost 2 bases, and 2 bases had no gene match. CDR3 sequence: CASSVTGTNEQFF. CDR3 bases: TGTGCCAGCAGCGTGACAGGGACCAATGAGCAGTTCTTC.